This record covers a single T cell receptor (beta chain). This specimen comes from a study of identical twins. The CDR3 has 15 amino acids. Germline CDR1 ENHRY, CDR2 SYGVKD. The ends were cut back, 6 bases at V and 1 base at J, with 12 bases in the middle. Unique molecular identifiers were present on the cDNA, and a universal primer site came from template switching. TCRdb used MiXCR to reprocess the 5' RACE reads, holding one entry per CDR3 protein. This table has fewer than 250,000 distinct CDR3 sequences, around 10% appearing once. Sequenced: memory (CD45RO+) T cells sorted from blood. The chain recombines TRBV10-3 with TRBJ2-2; a possible D gene is TRBD2 (6 bases). The receptor comes from a woman younger than 30 in good health. The chain's CDR3 is CAISAHSGNTGELFF. Written as DNA, the CDR3 is TGTGCCATCAGCGCACATAGCGGGAACACCGGGGAGCTGTTTTTT.